The rows below give T cell receptor beta chains drawn from one sample of a study of blood T cell repertoires in COVID-19. Libraries were prepared by immunoSEQ multiplex PCR; TCRdb keeps only in-frame clonotypes and omits some of them. The top ten hold over 2% of the sample, which has roughly 250,000 clones, approximately 90% seen once. Sequencing used PBMCs or T cells enriched from blood (not recorded which). The source is a woman under 30 who had recovered from COVID-19. Both conserved end residues are trimmed from each CDR3. A D gene is named only where the DNA matches it firmly.

length	D	J	V	CDR3
12	.	TRBJ2-7	TRBV11-2	ASSLQGGHYEQY
14	.	TRBJ2-1	TRBV14	ASSPRLALAYNEQF
11	.	TRBJ1-3	TRBV2	ASSEQGGNTIY
11	.	TRBJ1-2	TRBV4-2	ASSQGQFYGYT
13	.	TRBJ2-3	TRBV7-9	ASSFLGTSTDTQY
12	TRBD2	TRBJ2-7	TRBV5-1	ASSPGGLGYEQY
16	.	TRBJ1-6	TRBV7-9	ASSLRFRQGSRNSPLH
13	TRBD2	TRBJ2-3	TRBV5-1	ASFKSGDPGDTQY
10	.	TRBJ1-2	TRBV24-1	ATSDRGGGYT
16	TRBD2	TRBJ2-2	TRBV6-6	ASSPQLAGAQTRGELF
13	.	TRBJ1-5	TRBV10-3	AISESGGYNQPQH
12	.	TRBJ1-2	TRBV28	ASRPDRSGYGYT
12	.	TRBJ1-2	TRBV6-5	ASSVDTGYYGYT
13	.	TRBJ1-5	TRBV18	ASSPPSGDNQPQH
13	.	TRBJ1-3	TRBV5-4	ASSSVPISGNTIY
18	TRBD1	TRBJ2-6	TRBV9	ASSLAPGQGSYSGANVLT
9	.	TRBJ1-2	TRBV5-3	ARNRYYGYT
12	.	TRBJ2-5	TRBV25-1	ASSEYSVQETQY
13	TRBD1	TRBJ2-7	TRBV19	ASSIQQGEGYEQY
14	TRBD1	TRBJ1-2	TRBV3-1/TRBV3-2	ASSQFRGQGLYGYT
14	TRBD2	TRBJ2-5	TRBV9	ASSDGLAGYQETQY
10	TRBD1	TRBJ1-2	TRBV30	AGPGTGNGYT
14	TRBD1	TRBJ1-5	TRBV7-7	ASSRLLRGQSQPQH
13	.	TRBJ1-4	TRBV7-2	ASSLEGGSNEKLF
13	TRBD1	TRBJ1-6	TRBV5-4	ASSSSTGLNSPLH
10	.	TRBJ1-1	TRBV5-1	ASSVPGPEAF
12	.	TRBJ2-7	TRBV6-5	ASSPGTSTYEQY
12	.	TRBJ1-1	TRBV5-5	ASRGAGENTEAF
13	.	TRBJ1-2	TRBV19	ASSIQASSTYGYT
13	TRBD2	TRBJ2-7	TRBV5-1	ASSLGGGLSYEQY
13	TRBD1	TRBJ1-2	TRBV6-5	ASSYSTGYNYGYT
18	TRBD1	TRBJ1-4	TRBV4-1	ASSQEEDLRQGSTNEKLF
13	TRBD1	TRBJ1-1	TRBV29-1	SVVGTGGAHTEAF
11	TRBD1	TRBJ1-4	TRBV5-1	ASSLGQGQKLF
11	.	TRBJ1-3	TRBV12-3/TRBV12-4	ASTLFSGNTIY
14	TRBD1	TRBJ1-5	TRBV4-2	ASSRDRTGVIQPQH